Included here is one T cell receptor (beta chain) sequence, with context. This sample stems from a study of blood T cell repertoires in COVID-19. The overall study: Sources were T cells, B-cell-depleted T cells, or PBMCs; the material itself was cDNA or gDNA.

Original analysis: By means of reference gene primer amplification, nucleated cell counts were estimated. Only in-frame clones appear in the TCRdb table, and some are missing; sequencing was by immunoSEQ multiplex PCR. That table furnishes V, J and clone size, whereas the DNA furnished D and trimming. Among approximately 150,000 clones, roughly 90% were seen once, and the ten largest hold around 1.5%. The CDR3 has 16 amino acids. Germline V lookup: CDR1 SGHVS, CDR2 FQNEAQ. V gave up 4 bases and J gave up 5 bases; unmatched junction bases: 13. The V and J genes are TRBV7-8 and TRBJ2-5; 7 bases match TRBD2. The sequence was obtained from a human donor in a cohort sampled during active COVID-19. Sequenced material: peripheral blood. For the CDR3, the DNA is TGTGCCAGCAGCTCCCTGTTGGGGGGGAGTCGGGAGACCCAGTACTTC. This encodes CASSSLLGGSRETQYF.